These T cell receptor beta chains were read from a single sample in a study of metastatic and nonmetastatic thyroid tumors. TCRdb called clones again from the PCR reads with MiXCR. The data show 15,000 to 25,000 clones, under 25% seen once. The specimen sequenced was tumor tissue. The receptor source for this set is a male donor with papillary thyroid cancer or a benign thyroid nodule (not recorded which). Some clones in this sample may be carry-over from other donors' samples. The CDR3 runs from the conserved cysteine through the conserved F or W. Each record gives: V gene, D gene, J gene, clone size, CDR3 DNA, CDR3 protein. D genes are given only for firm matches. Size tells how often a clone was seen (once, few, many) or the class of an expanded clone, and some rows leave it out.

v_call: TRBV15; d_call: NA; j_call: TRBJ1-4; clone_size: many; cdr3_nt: TGTGCCACCAGCCACCGTAGGGGCGAAAAACTGTTTTTT; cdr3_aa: CATSHRRGEKLFF
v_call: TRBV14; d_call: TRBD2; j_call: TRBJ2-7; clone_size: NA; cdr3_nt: TGTGCCAGCAGCCACCGACTAGCGGGGCCGACCTACGAGCAGTACTTC; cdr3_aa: CASSHRLAGPTYEQYF
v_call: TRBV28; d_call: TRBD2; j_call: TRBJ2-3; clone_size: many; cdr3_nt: TGTGCCAGCACGGCTTGGGCGGGAGAGAAGACAGATACGCAGTATTTT; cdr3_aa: CASTAWAGEKTDTQYF
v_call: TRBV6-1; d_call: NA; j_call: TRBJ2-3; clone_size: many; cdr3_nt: TGTGCCAGCACCTTTCGCGGAACTAGCACAGATACGCAGTATTTT; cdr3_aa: CASTFRGTSTDTQYF
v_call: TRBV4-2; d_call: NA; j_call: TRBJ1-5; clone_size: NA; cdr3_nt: TGTGCCAGCAGCCAAGAGCGGGAGGCTCTGGGGGCCCAGCATTTT; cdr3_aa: CASSQEREALGAQHF
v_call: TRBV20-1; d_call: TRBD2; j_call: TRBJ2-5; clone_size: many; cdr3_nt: TGCAGTGCTAGAGATAGGGCGCGGGGGTACCAAGAGACCCAGTACTTC; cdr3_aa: CSARDRARGYQETQYF
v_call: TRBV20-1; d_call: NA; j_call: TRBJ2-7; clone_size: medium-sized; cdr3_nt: TGCAGTGCTAGAGATGGGGATTCGGGAGAGCAGTACTTC; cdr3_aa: CSARDGDSGEQYF
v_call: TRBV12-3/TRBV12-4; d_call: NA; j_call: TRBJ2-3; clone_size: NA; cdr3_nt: TGTGCCAGCAGGGTTAGCGGGACAGCATACACAGATACGCAGTATTTT; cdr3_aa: CASRVSGTAYTDTQYF
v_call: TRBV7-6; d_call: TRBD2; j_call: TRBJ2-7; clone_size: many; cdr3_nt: TGTGCCAGCAGCCCCGGGCTAGCGGGAGGGCAAAACGAGCAGTACTTC; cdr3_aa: CASSPGLAGGQNEQYF
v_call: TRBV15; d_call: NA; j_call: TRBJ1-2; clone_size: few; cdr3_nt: TGTGCCACCAGCCAGGGACGGGGAACAGGGCTCGGGGGCTACACCTTC; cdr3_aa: CATSQGRGTGLGGYTF
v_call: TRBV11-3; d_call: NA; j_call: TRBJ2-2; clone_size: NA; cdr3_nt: TGTGCCAGCAGCTTAAGCCTGTCGAACACCGGGGAGCTGTTTTTT; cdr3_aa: CASSLSLSNTGELFF
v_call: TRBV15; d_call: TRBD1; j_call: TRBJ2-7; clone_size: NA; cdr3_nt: TGTGCCACCAGCAGAGATTCCCGGGACAGGGCCTACGAGCAGTACTTC; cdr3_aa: CATSRDSRDRAYEQYF
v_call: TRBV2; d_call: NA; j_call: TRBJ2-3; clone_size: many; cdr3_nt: TGTGCCAGCAGCACTCTTAGCACAGATACGCAGTATTTT; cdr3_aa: CASSTLSTDTQYF
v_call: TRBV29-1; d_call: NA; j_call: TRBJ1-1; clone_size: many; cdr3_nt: TGCAGCGTTGACACGGATGAAGCTTTCTTT; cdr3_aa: CSVDTDEAFF
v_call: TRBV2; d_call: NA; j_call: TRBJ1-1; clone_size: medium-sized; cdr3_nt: TGTGCCAGCAGAGGGACACAGAACACTGAAGCTTTCTTT; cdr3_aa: CASRGTQNTEAFF
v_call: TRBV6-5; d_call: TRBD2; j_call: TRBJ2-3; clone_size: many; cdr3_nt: TGTGCCAGCAGTTACCCGACTAGCGGAAGCACAGATACGCAGTATTTT; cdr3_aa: CASSYPTSGSTDTQYF
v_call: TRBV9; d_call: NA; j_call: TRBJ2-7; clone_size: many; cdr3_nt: TGTGCCAGCAGCGTAGGCCTAGACTACGAGCAGTACTTC; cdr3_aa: CASSVGLDYEQYF
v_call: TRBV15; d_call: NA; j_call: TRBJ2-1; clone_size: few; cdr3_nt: TGTGCCACCAGACACGACAGCGAGCTGTTCTTC; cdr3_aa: CATRHDSELFF
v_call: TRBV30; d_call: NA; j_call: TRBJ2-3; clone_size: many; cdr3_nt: TGTGCCTGGAGACAGGGTGTCGGTACGCAGTATTTT; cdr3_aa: CAWRQGVGTQYF
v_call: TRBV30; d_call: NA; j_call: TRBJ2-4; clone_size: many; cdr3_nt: TGTGCCTGGAGTGTACCGGGGATCGGAAACATTCAGTACTTC; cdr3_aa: CAWSVPGIGNIQYF
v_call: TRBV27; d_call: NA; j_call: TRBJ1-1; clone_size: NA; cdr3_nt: TGTGCCAGCAAGAAATCCGGGGACACTGAAGCTTTCTTT; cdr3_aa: CASKKSGDTEAFF
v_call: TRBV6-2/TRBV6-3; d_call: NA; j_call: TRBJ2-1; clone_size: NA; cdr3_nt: TGTGCCAGCGGCTACGTAAATGAGCAGTTCTTC; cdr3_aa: CASGYVNEQFF
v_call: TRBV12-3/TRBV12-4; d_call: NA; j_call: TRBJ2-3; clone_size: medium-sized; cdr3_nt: TGTGCCAGCAGTTTAAGCGGGAGCACAGATACGCAGTATTTT; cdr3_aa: CASSLSGSTDTQYF